These 6 T cell receptor beta chains were all obtained from the same sample, sequenced in a study of blood T cell repertoires in COVID-19. Some clones are missing from TCRdb's copy, which holds only in-frame ones; the method was immunoSEQ multiplex PCR. Seen here are roughly 100,000 clones, roughly 90% observed once, and the top ten hold 6.2%. The specimen sequenced was peripheral blood. These receptors came from a human donor in a cohort sampled during active COVID-19.

The rearrangement uses TRBV7-6 and TRBJ2-1; TRBD2 aligns across 9 bases. Germline V gene data show CDR1 as SGHVS and CDR2 as FNYEAQ. The CDR3 loop spans 16 amino acids. Unmatched junction bases numbered 2, after V lost 1 base and J lost 1 base. CDR3 sequence reads: CASSLGAGGSYNEQFF. The CDR3 DNA sequence: TGTGCCAGCAGCTTAGGGGCGGGAGGGTCCTACAATGAGCAGTTCTTC.

The chain recombines TRBV21-1 with TRBJ2-3; the table's D call TRBD2 went unverified against the DNA. TRBV21-1 is reported as a pseudogene. CDR3 length: 15 amino acids. CDR3 sequence: CASKSTSGGTDTQYF. The CDR3 DNA is TGTGCCAGCAAATCGACTAGCGGGGGAACAGATACGCAGTATTTT.

This clone showed up just once. The V and J genes are TRBV5-6 and TRBJ1-4; 10 bases are shared with TRBD1. This CDR3 has 15 amino acids. Germline values: CDR1 SGHDT, CDR2 YYEEEE. Losses at the gene ends were 2 bases for V and 5 bases for J; bases not matched to a gene: 3. The CDR3 here is CASSFLTGGNEKLFF. The CDR3 DNA follows: TGTGCCAGCAGCTTCTTGACAGGGGGCAATGAAAAACTGTTTTTT.

The chain joins TRBV4-2 to TRBJ1-1, with TRBD1 matching 7 bases. V lost 0 bases and J lost 5; bases outside the gene matches: 18. The CDR3 spans 19 residues. From germline, CDR1 is LGHNA and CDR2 YNFKEQ. CDR3 DNA: TGTGCCAGCAGCCAAGAAGGAGGGGCGACAGGGTTGGGGAAAACTGAAGCTTTCTTT. Translation gives CASSQEGGATGLGKTEAFF.

The V gene is TRBV24-1, the J gene TRBJ2-5; D may be TRBD1 (7 bases). Germline V gives CDR1 KGHDR, CDR2 SFDVKD. There are 16 residues in the CDR3. V was pared by 4 bases and J by 5 bases, with 19 bases between. In DNA form, the CDR3 reads TGTGCCACCAGTGACCCCCTAGAGCCAGGGGGGGAGACCCAGTACTTC. Protein: CATSDPLEPGGETQYF.

The chain employs TRBV13 and TRBJ2-7; D gene ambiguous. Trimming took 0 bases from V and 3 from J, leaving 6 bases between them. From germline, CDR1 is PRHDT and CDR2 FYEKMQ (reference sequence). The CDR3 has 13 residues. As DNA, the CDR3 is TGTGCCAGCAGCTTAGGCCAGGACTACGAGCAGTACTTC. This sequence encodes CASSLGQDYEQYF.